This T cell receptor beta chain was documented in a study of shared clonotypes between healthy human individuals. Study in general: Per donor, CD8 memory used one plate, CD8 naive used two, CD4 memory used three and CD4 naive used three. General study results and limits: Expectations were that clonotype sharing among donors would be affected by sequencing depth.

Comments on this clone: The antigen remains undetermined.

CDR3 size: 13 residues. With V trimmed by 6 bases and J by 5 bases, 4 bases remained unmatched. Looked up from germline, CDR1 is SGHRS and CDR2 is YFSETQ. Each donor was a Caucasian adult residing in Nashville, Tennessee. Negatively enriched CD4+ T cells were divided by CD45RA into naive and memory. Clones were sequenced by immunoSEQ multiplex PCR, and TCRdb holds only the in-frame ones, with some missing. The repertoire includes 2,500,000 or so clones, under 95% of them detected once, and approximately 0.37% sits in the top ten. This chain connects TRBV5-1 to TRBJ2-1; 8 bases map to TRBD1. This TCR derives from a man aged 18 to 30 in good health. Some clones in this sample may be carry-over from other donors' samples. The sample comprised naive CD4+ T cells from PBMCs. Described subset: CD45RA+ positively selected. This CDR3 reads CASTRDRNNEQFF. CDR3 nucleotides: TGCGCCAGCACCCGGGACAGGAACAATGAGCAGTTCTTC. Drawing the rest from reference TRBV5-1 and TRBJ2-1, the complete variable domain is KAGVTQTPRYLIKTRGQQVTLSCSPISGHRSVSWYQQTPGQGLQFLFEYFSETQRNKGNFPGRFSGRQFSNSRSEMNVSTLELGDSALYLCASTRDRNNEQFFGPGTRLTVL.